The T cell receptor beta chain under discussion was sequenced for a study of T cell responses to AZD1222 COVID-19 vaccine. Method: immunoSEQ multiplex PCR; TCRdb's copy keeps in-frame clones and lacks some. The sample lists more than 140,000 clones, around 89% occurring once. Specimen: peripheral blood, collected on day 0 of MenACWY control vaccination. The sequence derives from an adult in good health.

CDR3 sequence reads: CSVYSGGNQPQHF. The DNA of the CDR3 is TGCAGCGTTTACAGCGGAGGCAATCAGCCCCAGCATTTT. This chain uses TRBV29-1 with TRBJ1-5; D uncertain. The germline V gene has CDR1 SQVTM and CDR2 ANQGSEA. Trimming took 5 bases from V and 2 from J, leaving 10 bases between them. The CDR3 is 13 residues long. The variable domain in full, completed from reference TRBV29-1 and TRBJ1-5, reads SAVISQKPSRDICQRGTSLTIQCQVDSQVTMMFWYRQQPGQSLTLIATANQGSEATYESGFVIDKFPISRPNLTFSTLTVSNMSPEDSSIYLCSVYSGGNQPQHFGDGTRLSIL.